These 4 T cell receptor beta chains came from one sample sequenced in a study of identical twins. TCRdb re-derived calls from the 5' RACE reads in MiXCR, one entry per CDR3 protein. Here the sample spans roughly 500,000 distinct CDR3 sequences, 22% being singletons. Another study also made use of these data, one on T cells expressing NK-cell markers.

Sequenced material: CD4+ T cells sorted from blood. Source of these receptors: a woman aged 18 to 35 in good health.

This clonotype showed up many times. The chain is built from TRBV12-3 or TRBV12-4 and TRBJ1-1; no firm D call. The CDR3 spans 11 residues. V was shortened by 1 base and J by 10 bases, with 7 bases between the two germline ends. The CDR3 coding sequence is TGTGCCAGCAGTTTAGGAGCGGGAGCTTTCTTT. Its protein is CASSLGAGAFF.

The chain recombines TRBV5-1 with TRBJ2-2, with D possibly TRBD2 on 6 matching bases. Deletions cut 4 bases from V and 8 bases from J, with 18 bases between. The germline gives CDR1 SGHRS, CDR2 YFSETQ. CDR3 length: 15 amino acids. The CDR3 protein is CASSETSRGTGELFF. CDR3 DNA sequence: TGCGCCAGCAGCGAAACTAGCCGAGGGACGGGGGAGCTGTTTTTT.

The rearrangement links TRBV7-2 to TRBJ2-6; D ambiguous. Germline V CDR1 and CDR2: SGHTA, FQGNSA. With 3 bases removed from V and 0 bases from J, the gap between germline ends came to 9 bases. The CDR3 length is 16 residues. CDR3 DNA: TGTGCCAGCAGCTTGATTATCAGCTCTGGGGCCAACGTCCTGACTTTC. This translates into CASSLIISSGANVLTF.

This clonotype showed up just a few times. This chain connects TRBV20-1 to TRBJ1-5; D perhaps matches TRBD1 (5 bases). The CDR3 covers 13 residues. Germline V gives CDR1 DFQATT, CDR2 SNEGSKA (reference sequence). V lost 3 bases to trimming and J lost 3 bases, with 9 bases between them. CDR3 region: CSASGDPNQPQHF. DNA for the CDR3: TGCAGTGCTAGTGGGGACCCCAATCAGCCCCAGCATTTT.